This T cell receptor (beta chain) was observed in a study of radiotherapy plus CTLA-4 blockade in lung cancer. Overall study context: Of the patients, 15% to 20% showed objective responses and 31% attained disease control.

CDR3 length equals 15 residues. Germline V gene lookup returns CDR1 SGHRS and CDR2 YFSETQ. The V end was cut by 2 bases, the J end by 5 bases, with 14 bases between. In this sample, this clone turned up once. The study treated chemo-refractory metastatic non-small-cell lung cancer patients with focal radiation plus ipilimumab CTLA-4 blockade. Method: immunoSEQ multiplex PCR; TCRdb's copy keeps in-frame clones and lacks some. The sample lists 15,000 to 20,000 clones, roughly 82% occurring once. The source material was peripheral blood, sampled from a patient treated with radiotherapy plus ipilimumab. The chain employs TRBV5-1 and TRBJ2-1; D may be TRBD2 (6 bases). This TCR was recovered from a human donor with non-small cell lung cancer whose response to radiotherapy plus ipilimumab could not be evaluated. The CDR3 nucleotides are TGCGCCAGCAGCTTATCAGCGGGCAATCACAATGAGCAGTTCTTC. This sequence encodes CASSLSAGNHNEQFF.